This entry features one T cell receptor beta chain sequence. Measured with immunoSEQ multiplex PCR; TCRdb has only the in-frame clones, and not every one. The sample includes approximately 59,000 clones, 85% to 95% of them seen just once. These data are taken from a study of cytomegalovirus exposure and HLA in healthy donors. V gave up 0 bases and J gave up 0 bases, with 10 bases separating them. CDR3 size: 16 residues. Looked up from germline, CDR1 is SGHRS and CDR2 is YFSETQ. The material sequenced was PBMCs. This chain joins TRBV5-1 and TRBJ1-3; D is uncertain. This receptor was taken from a woman between 18 and 29 years old in good health and CMV-seropositive. For the CDR3, the DNA is TGCGCCAGCAGCTTGGCCCCCGGGAACTCTGGAAACACCATATATTTT. It yields the protein CASSLAPGNSGNTIYF. Based on the CDR3 plus reference TRBV5-1 and TRBJ1-3, the full variable domain is KAGVTQTPRYLIKTRGQQVTLSCSPISGHRSVSWYQQTPGQGLQFLFEYFSETQRNKGNFPGRFSGRQFSNSRSEMNVSTLELGDSALYLCASSLAPGNSGNTIYFGEGSWLTVV.